A selection of T cell receptor beta chains follows, all from one sample in a study of cytomegalovirus exposure and HLA in healthy donors. The data were produced by immunoSEQ multiplex PCR, yet TCRdb's version contains in-frame clones alone and is incomplete. This sample has some 70,000 clones, with around 70% found just once. The specimen sequenced was PBMCs. The origin of the receptors is a male donor in good health and CMV-seropositive. Both conserved end residues are part of each CDR3. D genes are given only for firm matches. Not all rows give a size; the values are once, few, many and, for expanded clones, a class.

j_call v_call clone_size d_call cdr3_aa cdr3_nt
TRBJ2-1 TRBV9 - - CASSVYASSYNEQFF TGTGCCAGCAGCGTCTATGCGAGCTCCTACAATGAGCAGTTCTTC
TRBJ2-7 TRBV18 - - CASSKISGSGNEQYF TGTGCCAGCTCAAAGATCTCGGGCTCCGGGAACGAGCAGTACTTC
TRBJ2-7 TRBV7-8 - TRBD2 CASSLGLAGVATPYEQYF TGTGCCAGCAGCTTAGGACTAGCGGGGGTTGCTACACCCTACGAGCAGTACTTC
TRBJ1-1 TRBV18 - - CASSPPGSGEAFF TGTGCCAGCTCTCCGCCAGGGTCGGGTGAAGCTTTCTTT
TRBJ1-5 TRBV7-4 - TRBD1 CASSCRTGGEDQPQHF TGTGCCAGCAGCTGCCGGACAGGGGGTGAGGATCAGCCCCAGCATTTT
TRBJ2-1 TRBV5-4 - - CASSDIQVWSYNEQFF TGTGCCAGCAGCGATATACAGGTTTGGTCCTACAATGAGCAGTTCTTC
TRBJ2-1 TRBV29-1 few - CSGPERDIWQFF TGCAGCGGGCCCGAACGGGATATTTGGCAGTTCTTC
TRBJ1-5 TRBV21-1 - - CASSFPGTGNQPQHF TGTGCCAGCAGCTTCCCCGGGACAGGGAATCAGCCCCAGCATTTT
TRBJ2-2 TRBV7-3 - - CASSLNSITGELFF TGTGCCAGCAGCTTAAATAGTATTACCGGGGAGCTGTTTTTT
TRBJ1-6 TRBV14 - - CASSREGGSPLHF TGTGCCAGCAGCCGGGAGGGGGGATCACCCCTCCACTTT
TRBJ2-3 TRBV5-1 - TRBD2 CASSLAGVNTDTQYF TGCGCCAGCAGCTTAGCGGGGGTTAACACAGATACGCAGTATTTT
TRBJ2-2 TRBV6-1 - - CASRDRMNTGELFF TGTGCCAGCAGAGACAGGATGAACACCGGGGAGCTGTTTTTT
TRBJ1-1 TRBV14 - - CASSSYRRAEAFF TGTGCCAGCAGTTCATATAGGAGGGCTGAAGCTTTCTTT
TRBJ1-4 TRBV21-1 - - CASPTGGSNEKLFF TGTGCCAGCCCCACCGGGGGTTCTAATGAAAAACTGTTTTTT
TRBJ1-1 TRBV11-2 - TRBD1 CASSKYRGLEAFF TGTGCCAGCAGCAAGTACAGGGGGCTCGAAGCTTTCTTT
TRBJ1-1 TRBV18 - - CASSPLGGKNTEAFF TGTGCCAGCTCACCATTGGGGGGAAAGAACACTGAAGCTTTCTTT
TRBJ2-3 TRBV7-9 few - CASSLVITDTQYF TGTGCCAGCAGCTTAGTCATCACAGATACGCAGTATTTT
TRBJ2-5 TRBV7-9 - TRBD1 CASSLGTGGETQYF TGTGCCAGCAGCTTGGGGACAGGGGGAGAGACCCAGTACTTC
TRBJ2-1 TRBV5-6 few - CASSSPSGSYNEQFF TGTGCCAGCAGCTCCCCTTCGGGCTCCTACAATGAGCAGTTCTTC
TRBJ2-1 TRBV7-2 - - CASSLAQGAEQFF TGTGCCAGCAGCTTAGCACAGGGAGCAGAGCAGTTCTTC
TRBJ2-2 TRBV2 - - CASSPLGEGELFF TGTGCCAGCAGTCCCCTCGGAGAAGGGGAGCTGTTTTTT
TRBJ1-2 TRBV9 - TRBD1 CASSGDRSTGYTF TGTGCCAGCAGCGGGGACAGGTCAACGGGCTACACCTTC
TRBJ2-7 TRBV4-1 - - CASSQGGVEGISEQYF TGCGCCAGCAGCCAAGGGGGGGTGGAGGGGATTAGCGAGCAGTACTTC
TRBJ1-1 TRBV6-4 - - CASSDAPGTEAFF TGTGCCAGCAGTGACGCCCCAGGCACTGAAGCTTTCTTT
TRBJ1-6 TRBV6-5 - - CASSYRMRGGNSPLHF TGTGCCAGCAGTTACCGGATGCGGGGAGGGAATTCACCCCTCCACTTT
TRBJ2-5 TRBV5-1 few TRBD1 CASSFSTGTGQETQYF TGCGCCAGCAGCTTTTCCACCGGGACAGGGCAAGAGACCCAGTACTTC
TRBJ1-1 TRBV27 - - CASSITGSTEAFF TGTGCCAGCAGTATCACAGGGAGCACTGAAGCTTTCTTT
TRBJ2-5 TRBV20-1 - TRBD2 CSASGGETQYF TGCAGTGCTAGCGGGGGGGAGACCCAGTACTTC